The rows below give T cell receptor beta chains drawn from one sample of a study of blood T cell repertoires in COVID-19. Produced via immunoSEQ multiplex PCR; TCRdb's table is partial and in-frame only. The sample carries around 75,000 clones, more than 80% recorded once. Sequences were obtained from peripheral blood. The receptors stem from a man in his forties or fifties with COVID-19, enrolled during active disease. Both conserved end residues are part of each CDR3. The order of the fields is V gene, CDR3 length, D gene, J gene, clone size, CDR3 protein, CDR3 DNA. A D gene is named only where the DNA matches it firmly. Some rows have no size entry. The others give once, few or many, or a class for an expanded clone.

TRBV7-9	15	NA	TRBJ2-7	NA	CASSFSQDSNYEQYF	TGTGCCAGCAGCTTTAGTCAGGACAGCAATTACGAGCAGTACTTC
TRBV7-2	17	TRBD2	TRBJ2-3	NA	CASSVRLAGGSTDTQYF	TGTGCCAGCAGCGTCCGACTAGCGGGGGGAAGCACAGATACGCAGTATTTT
TRBV10-2	13	NA	TRBJ1-5	NA	CASSARERQPQHF	TGCGCCAGCAGTGCCAGGGAACGTCAGCCCCAGCATTTT
TRBV18	13	NA	TRBJ1-1	once	CASSPSVNTEAFF	TGTGCCAGCTCACCTTCAGTAAACACTGAAGCTTTCTTT
TRBV6-2/TRBV6-3	12	NA	TRBJ2-7	once	CASSLAPGEQYF	TGTGCCAGCAGTCTAGCCCCCGGCGAGCAGTACTTC
TRBV27	14	NA	TRBJ2-4	NA	CASSSGTAGNIQYF	TGTGCCAGCAGTTCCGGGACTGCGGGTAACATTCAGTACTTC
TRBV19	12	NA	TRBJ2-7	once	CASSSRGDEQYF	TGTGCCAGTAGTTCCCGAGGTGACGAGCAGTACTTC
TRBV15	15	TRBD1	TRBJ1-1	NA	CATTMDRGGNTEAFF	TGTGCCACCACCATGGACAGGGGTGGGAACACTGAAGCTTTCTTT
TRBV11-1	19	TRBD1	TRBJ1-1	once	CASSLAKFAAGGLRTEAFF	TGTGCCAGCAGCTTAGCAAAATTCGCGGCAGGGGGATTGAGGACTGAAGCTTTCTTT
TRBV4-3	14	NA	TRBJ2-3	NA	CASSHVPFPDTQYF	TGCGCCAGCAGCCATGTCCCTTTTCCAGATACGCAGTATTTT
TRBV7-9	15	TRBD1	TRBJ2-1	NA	CASSLRDSVFNEQFF	TGTGCCAGCAGCTTAAGGGACAGCGTATTCAATGAGCAGTTCTTC
TRBV25-1	14	TRBD1	TRBJ1-2	NA	CASSDRDRGHGYTF	TGTGCCAGCAGTGATAGGGACAGGGGCCATGGCTACACCTTC
TRBV5-4	15	NA	TRBJ1-2	NA	CASSLSGSLDYGYTF	TGTGCCAGCAGCTTGAGTGGGAGTCTGGACTATGGCTACACCTTC
TRBV5-1	15	TRBD1	TRBJ2-1	NA	CASSFGQGEVGEQFF	TGCGCCAGCAGCTTCGGACAGGGGGAAGTAGGGGAGCAGTTCTTC
TRBV6-2/TRBV6-3	20	TRBD1	TRBJ1-3	NA	CASSSPPDRGHTWSGNTIYF	TGTGCCAGCAGTTCACCCCCGGACAGGGGGCATACCTGGTCTGGAAACACCATATATTTT
TRBV5-1	12	TRBD1	TRBJ2-7	NA	CASSNDRGPQYF	TGCGCCAGCAGTAACGACAGGGGGCCGCAGTACTTC
TRBV19	12	NA	TRBJ1-2	NA	CASTRGTFGYTF	TGTGCCAGTACAAGAGGGACATTTGGCTACACCTTC
TRBV5-1	18	NA	TRBJ1-6	NA	CASSLVTGGGSYNSPLHF	TGCGCCAGCAGCTTGGTTACAGGCGGGGGCTCCTATAATTCACCCCTCCACTTT
TRBV30	13	NA	TRBJ1-4	NA	CAWQGGANEKLFF	TGTGCCTGGCAAGGAGGGGCTAATGAAAAACTGTTTTTT
TRBV9	15	TRBD2	TRBJ2-1	NA	CASSVLAGEDNEQFF	TGTGCCAGCAGCGTACTAGCGGGGGAGGACAATGAGCAGTTCTTC
TRBV3-1/TRBV3-2	13	NA	TRBJ1-5	NA	CASSQTGEQPQHF	TGTGCCAGCAGCCAAACGGGAGAACAGCCCCAGCATTTT
TRBV5-4	14	TRBD1	TRBJ1-3	NA	CASSHQGAANTIYF	TGTGCCAGCAGCCACCAGGGGGCGGCGAACACCATATATTTT
TRBV9	15	NA	TRBJ1-6	NA	CASSVDGSYNSPLHF	TGTGCCAGCAGCGTAGACGGCTCCTATAATTCACCCCTCCACTTT
TRBV3-1/TRBV3-2	13	NA	TRBJ1-1	NA	CASSEGGGTEAFF	TGTGCCAGCAGCGAAGGGGGAGGCACTGAAGCTTTCTTT
TRBV9	16	NA	TRBJ2-2	NA	CASSVVGQGFTGELFF	TGTGCCAGCAGCGTAGTGGGACAAGGATTCACCGGGGAGCTGTTTTTT
TRBV29-1	17	TRBD1	TRBJ2-1	NA	CSVGGQPRASSYNEQFF	TGCAGCGTTGGGGGACAGCCACGTGCAAGCTCCTACAATGAGCAGTTCTTC
TRBV21-1	21	NA	TRBJ2-3	NA	CASSKGPGLAGGPPNTDTQYF	TGTGCCAGCAGCAAAGGCCCTGGACTAGCGGGGGGCCCCCCTAACACAGATACGCAGTATTTT
TRBV5-1	15	TRBD1	TRBJ2-5	NA	CASSLHGDRGQTQYF	TGCGCCAGCAGCTTGCACGGGGACAGGGGACAGACCCAGTACTTC
TRBV5-6	18	NA	TRBJ2-3	NA	CASSLNWYTTGLPDTQYF	TGTGCCAGCAGCTTAAATTGGTATACAACAGGGCTCCCAGATACGCAGTATTTT
TRBV12-3/TRBV12-4	13	NA	TRBJ1-1	NA	CASSLAPNTEAFF	TGTGCCAGCAGTTTGGCACCGAACACTGAAGCTTTCTTT
TRBV7-9	15	TRBD2	TRBJ2-2	NA	CASSPSGTHTGELFF	TGTGCCAGCAGCCCTAGCGGGACACACACCGGGGAGCTGTTTTTT
TRBV4-2	14	NA	TRBJ1-2	NA	CASSLPGDFDGYTF	TGTGCCAGCAGCCTCCCCGGGGATTTCGATGGCTACACCTTC
TRBV6-5	13	NA	TRBJ1-5	large	CASGQYSNQPQHF	TGTGCCAGCGGACAGTATAGCAATCAGCCCCAGCATTTT
TRBV7-7	17	TRBD1	TRBJ2-1	few	CASSLEWDRGFSDEQFF	TGTGCTAGCAGCTTGGAATGGGACAGGGGATTTTCGGATGAGCAGTTCTTC
TRBV2	15	NA	TRBJ1-2	NA	CASTEQPGWFYGYTF	TGTGCCAGCACCGAACAGCCAGGGTGGTTCTACGGCTACACCTTC
TRBV2	16	TRBD2	TRBJ2-2	NA	CASTNEGLAGAGELFF	TGTGCCAGCACTAACGAAGGACTAGCCGGGGCCGGGGAGCTGTTTTTT
TRBV27	14	NA	TRBJ1-4	NA	CASSIGGANEKLFF	TGTGCCAGCAGTATTGGGGGGGCTAATGAAAAACTGTTTTTT
TRBV29-1	15	TRBD1	TRBJ2-1	NA	CSVDRPGGLDNEQFF	TGCAGCGTTGATCGTCCAGGGGGCCTCGACAATGAGCAGTTCTTC
TRBV12-3/TRBV12-4	13	NA	TRBJ2-2	NA	CATGQGVTGELFF	TGTGCCACCGGACAAGGGGTTACCGGGGAGCTGTTTTTT
TRBV20-1	11	TRBD1	TRBJ2-6	NA	CSAMDRSVLTF	TGCAGTGCCATGGACAGGAGCGTCCTGACTTTC
TRBV7-9	14	TRBD1	TRBJ1-4	NA	CASSFPTGNEKLFF	TGTGCCAGCAGCTTCCCGACAGGGAATGAAAAACTGTTTTTT
TRBV5-5	14	NA	TRBJ1-4	NA	CASSFGRVYEKLFF	TGTGCCAGCAGCTTTGGCAGGGTGTATGAAAAACTGTTTTTT
TRBV6-2/TRBV6-3	13	TRBD1	TRBJ2-7	NA	CASSYWTGDEQYF	TGTGCCAGCAGTTATTGGACAGGGGACGAGCAGTACTTC
TRBV14	17	TRBD2	TRBJ2-1	NA	CASSQVSGGPTYNEQFF	TGTGCCAGCAGCCAAGTTAGCGGGGGACCCACCTACAATGAGCAGTTCTTC
TRBV12-3/TRBV12-4	12	NA	TRBJ2-2	NA	CASGKNTGELFF	TGTGCATCCGGGAAGAACACCGGGGAGCTGTTTTTT
TRBV6-1	17	TRBD1	TRBJ1-6	few	CASSEIHRQGANSPLHF	TGTGCCAGCAGCGAAATACACCGACAGGGGGCTAATTCACCCCTCCACTTT